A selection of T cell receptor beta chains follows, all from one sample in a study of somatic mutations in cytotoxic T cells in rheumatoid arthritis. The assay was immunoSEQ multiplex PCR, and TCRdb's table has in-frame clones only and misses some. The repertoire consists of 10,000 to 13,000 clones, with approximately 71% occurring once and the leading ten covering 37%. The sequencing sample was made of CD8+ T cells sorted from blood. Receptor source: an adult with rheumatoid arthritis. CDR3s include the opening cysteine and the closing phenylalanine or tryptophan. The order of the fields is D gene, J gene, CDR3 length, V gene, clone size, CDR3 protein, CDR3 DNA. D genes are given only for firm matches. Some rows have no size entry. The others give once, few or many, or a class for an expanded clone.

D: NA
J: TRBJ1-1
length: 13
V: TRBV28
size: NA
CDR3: CASLADMNTEAFF
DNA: TGTGCCAGCTTGGCAGACATGAACACTGAAGCTTTCTTT

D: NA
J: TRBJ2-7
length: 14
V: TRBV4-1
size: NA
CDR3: CASSQDRLSYEQYF
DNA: TGCGCCAGCAGCCAAGATCGGCTTTCCTACGAGCAGTACTTC

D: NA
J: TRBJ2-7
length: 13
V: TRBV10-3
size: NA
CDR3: CAISERVNYEQYF
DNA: TGTGCCATCAGTGAGAGAGTCAACTACGAGCAGTACTTC

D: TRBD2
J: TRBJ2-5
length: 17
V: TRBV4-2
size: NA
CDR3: CASSQDVAGGIQETQYF
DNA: TGTGCCAGCAGCCAAGATGTCGCGGGGGGGATCCAAGAGACCCAGTACTTC

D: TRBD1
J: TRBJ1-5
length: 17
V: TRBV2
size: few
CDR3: CASSYPQGTASNQPQHF
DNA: TGTGCCAGCAGTTACCCACAGGGGACGGCGAGCAATCAGCCCCAGCATTTT

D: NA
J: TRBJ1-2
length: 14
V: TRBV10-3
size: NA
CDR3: CAISDPRINYGYTF
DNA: TGTGCCATCAGTGACCCCCGGATTAACTATGGCTACACCTTC

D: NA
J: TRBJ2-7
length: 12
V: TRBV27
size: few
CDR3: CASSTPFGEQYF
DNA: TGTGCCAGCAGTACCCCTTTCGGCGAGCAGTACTTC

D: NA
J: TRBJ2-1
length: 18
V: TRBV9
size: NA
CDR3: CASSEPHLGPSAHNEQFF
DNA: TGTGCCAGCAGCGAACCCCACCTCGGCCCGAGCGCCCACAATGAGCAGTTCTTC

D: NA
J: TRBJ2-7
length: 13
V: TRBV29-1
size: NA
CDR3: CSVGQRAGYEQYF
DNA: TGCAGCGTTGGACAGCGGGCAGGATACGAGCAGTACTTC

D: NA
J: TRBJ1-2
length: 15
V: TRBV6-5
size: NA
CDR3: CASSPISTGSYGYTF
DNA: TGTGCCAGCAGCCCCATATCGACAGGCTCCTATGGCTACACCTTC

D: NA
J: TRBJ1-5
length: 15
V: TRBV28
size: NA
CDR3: CASSLSGRFNQPQHF
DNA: TGTGCCAGCAGTTTATCGGGACGGTTCAATCAGCCCCAGCATTTT

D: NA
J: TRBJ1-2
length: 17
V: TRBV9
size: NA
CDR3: CASSVESSLGTKDGYTF
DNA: TGTGCCAGCAGCGTAGAATCCAGCCTGGGGACAAAAGATGGCTACACCTTC

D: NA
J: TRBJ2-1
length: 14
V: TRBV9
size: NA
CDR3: CASSVGWSYNEQFF
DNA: TGTGCCAGCAGCGTAGGTTGGTCCTACAATGAGCAGTTCTTC

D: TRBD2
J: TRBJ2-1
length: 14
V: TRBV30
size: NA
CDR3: CAWSPSGFYNEQFF
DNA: TGTGCCTGGAGTCCTAGCGGGTTTTACAATGAGCAGTTCTTC

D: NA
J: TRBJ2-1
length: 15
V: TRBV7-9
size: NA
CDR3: CASSLASSSYNEQFF
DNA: TGTGCCAGCAGCTTAGCCAGCAGCTCCTACAATGAGCAGTTCTTC

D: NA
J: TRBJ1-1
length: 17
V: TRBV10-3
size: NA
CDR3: CAISEGGTGLMNTEAFF
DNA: TGTGCCATCAGTGAGGGGGGTACAGGGCTCATGAACACTGAAGCTTTCTTT

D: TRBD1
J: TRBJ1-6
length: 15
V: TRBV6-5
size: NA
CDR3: CASNLNRGGNSPLHF
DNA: TGTGCCAGCAATCTCAACAGGGGTGGTAATTCACCCCTCCACTTT

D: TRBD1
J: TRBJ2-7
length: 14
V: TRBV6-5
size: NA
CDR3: CASSPGTGHYEQYF
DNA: TGTGCCAGCAGCCCCGGGACAGGGCACTACGAGCAGTACTTC

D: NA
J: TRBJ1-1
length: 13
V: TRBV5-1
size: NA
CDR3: CASSLGGVTEAFF
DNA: TGCGCCAGCAGCTTGGGAGGGGTCACTGAAGCTTTCTTT

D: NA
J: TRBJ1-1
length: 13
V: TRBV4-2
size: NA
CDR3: CASSQDRNTEAFF
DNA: TGTGCCAGCAGCCAAGACAGGAACACTGAAGCTTTCTTT

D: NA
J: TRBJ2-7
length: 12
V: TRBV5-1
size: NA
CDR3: CASSLSPYEQYF
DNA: TGCGCCAGCAGCTTGTCCCCCTACGAGCAGTACTTC

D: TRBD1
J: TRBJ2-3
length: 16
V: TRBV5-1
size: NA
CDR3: CASSLLVQGAADTQYF
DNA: TGCGCCAGCAGCTTGTTGGTACAGGGGGCAGCAGATACGCAGTATTTT

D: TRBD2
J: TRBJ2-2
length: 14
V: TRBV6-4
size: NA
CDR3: CASSDGEGTGELFF
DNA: TGTGCCAGCAGTGACGGGGAGGGCACCGGGGAGCTGTTTTTT

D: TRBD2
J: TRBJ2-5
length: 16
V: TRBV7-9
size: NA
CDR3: CASSLIVRRGQETQYF
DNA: TGTGCCAGCAGCTTAATAGTTAGGCGGGGGCAAGAGACCCAGTACTTC

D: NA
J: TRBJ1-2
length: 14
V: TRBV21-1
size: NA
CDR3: CASSKAWKQDGYTF
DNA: TGTGCCAGCAGCAAAGCGTGGAAACAGGATGGCTACACCTTC

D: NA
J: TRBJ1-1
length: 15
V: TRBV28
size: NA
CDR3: CASSFNLGVGTEAFF
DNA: TGTGCCAGCAGTTTTAATTTAGGGGTTGGCACTGAAGCTTTCTTT

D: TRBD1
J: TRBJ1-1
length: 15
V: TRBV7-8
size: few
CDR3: CASSQWTGTFTEAFF
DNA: TGTGCCAGCAGCCAGTGGACAGGGACGTTCACTGAAGCTTTCTTT

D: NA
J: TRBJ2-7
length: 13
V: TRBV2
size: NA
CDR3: CASTNLESYEQYF
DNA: TGTGCCAGCACGAACCTTGAGTCCTACGAGCAGTACTTC

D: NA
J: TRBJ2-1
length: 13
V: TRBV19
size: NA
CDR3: CATIGYSYNEQFF
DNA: TGTGCCACCATAGGCTATTCCTACAATGAGCAGTTCTTC

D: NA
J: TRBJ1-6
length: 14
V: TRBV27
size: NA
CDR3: CASSFRGYNSPLHF
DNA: TGTGCCAGCAGCTTCAGGGGTTATAATTCACCCCTCCACTTT

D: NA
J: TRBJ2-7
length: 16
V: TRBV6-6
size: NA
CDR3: CASSPPAGGYSYEQYF
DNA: TGTGCCAGCAGCCCTCCGGCAGGGGGGTACTCCTACGAGCAGTACTTC

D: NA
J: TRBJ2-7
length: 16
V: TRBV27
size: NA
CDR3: CASSMSQGEGIHEQYF
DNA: TGTGCCAGCAGTATGTCCCAGGGTGAAGGAATACACGAGCAGTACTTC

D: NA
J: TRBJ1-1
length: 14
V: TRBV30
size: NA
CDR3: CAWSAGFTSTEAFF
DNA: TGTGCCTGGAGTGCCGGGTTCACTTCCACTGAAGCTTTCTTT

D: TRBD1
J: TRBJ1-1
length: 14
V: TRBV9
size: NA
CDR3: CASSDTGGNTEAFF
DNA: TGTGCCAGCAGCGACACAGGGGGCAACACTGAAGCTTTCTTT

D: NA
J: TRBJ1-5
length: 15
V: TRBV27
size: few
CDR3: CASSPRPYSNQPQHF
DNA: TGTGCCAGCAGCCCCCGACCGTATAGCAATCAGCCCCAGCATTTT

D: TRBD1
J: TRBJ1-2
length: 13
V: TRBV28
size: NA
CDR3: CASSDRGNDGYTF
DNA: TGTGCCAGCAGTGACAGGGGGAACGATGGCTACACCTTC

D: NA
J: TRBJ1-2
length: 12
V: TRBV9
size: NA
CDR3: CASRQGSYGYTF
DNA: TGTGCCAGCAGGCAGGGGAGCTATGGCTACACCTTC

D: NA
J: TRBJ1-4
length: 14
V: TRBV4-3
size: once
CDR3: CASSQASGNEKLFF
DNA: TGCGCCAGCAGCCAGGCTAGCGGTAATGAAAAACTGTTTTTT